The subject of this entry is one T cell receptor (beta chain). The repertoire was sequenced with immunoSEQ multiplex PCR; TCRdb's copy has only in-frame clones and lacks some. The sample lists fewer than 300,000 clones; approximately 89% were seen once. This entry is derived from a study of blood T cell repertoires in COVID-19. Source material: peripheral blood. The clonotype originates from a woman aged 30 to 39 with COVID-19, enrolled during active disease.

In DNA, the CDR3 is TGTGCCTGGCAGACTAGCGGCCTACAAGAGACCCAGTACTTC. Residues: CAWQTSGLQETQYF. The chain joins TRBV30 to TRBJ2-5; 9 nucleotides line up with TRBD2. Trimming cost V 5 bases and J 2 bases; bases outside gene matches: 6. Germline V gives CDR1 GTSNPN, CDR2 SVGIG (reference sequence). This CDR3 comprises 14 residues.